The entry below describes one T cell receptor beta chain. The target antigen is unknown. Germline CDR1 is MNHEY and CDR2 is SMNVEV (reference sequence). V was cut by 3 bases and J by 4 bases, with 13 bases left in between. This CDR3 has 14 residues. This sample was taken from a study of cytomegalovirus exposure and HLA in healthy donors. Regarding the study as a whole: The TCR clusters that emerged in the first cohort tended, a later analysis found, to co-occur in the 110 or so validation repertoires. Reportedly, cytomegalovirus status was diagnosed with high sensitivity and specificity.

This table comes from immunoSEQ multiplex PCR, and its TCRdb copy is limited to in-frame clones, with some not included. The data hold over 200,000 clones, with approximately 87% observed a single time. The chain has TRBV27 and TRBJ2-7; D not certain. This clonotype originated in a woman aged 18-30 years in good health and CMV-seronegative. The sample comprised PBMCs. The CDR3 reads CASSLPPKPYEQYF. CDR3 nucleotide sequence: TGTGCCAGCAGTTTGCCCCCGAAGCCGTACGAGCAGTACTTC.